This paragraph reports one T cell receptor (beta chain). The record originates from a study of blood T cell repertoires in COVID-19. The overall study: Acute and convalescent COVID-19 specimens originated in the United States, Italy and Spain. From T cells, B-cell-depleted T cells, or PBMCs came the material, which was cDNA or gDNA.

Original processing methods: From reference gene primer amplification, estimates of nucleated cell counts were derived. Sequencing used immunoSEQ multiplex PCR; TCRdb keeps in-frame clones, though not all of them. The DNA was the basis for D and trimming; V, J and clone size are from that table. In the table there are fewer than 300,000 clones, under 90% of which are singletons. This CDR3 region has 14 residues. The V gene lost 1 base and the J gene lost 6 bases, with 12 bases spanning the gap. Germline CDR1 reads MNHEY; CDR2 reads SVGAGI. Material for sequencing was peripheral blood. The chain combines TRBV6-5 with TRBJ1-2; D is undetermined. The sequence came from a woman aged 18-29 years with acute or convalescent COVID-19. This chain's CDR3 is CASSYLGRGNGYTF. CDR3 nucleotides: TGTGCCAGCAGTTACTTGGGTCGGGGTAATGGCTACACCTTC.